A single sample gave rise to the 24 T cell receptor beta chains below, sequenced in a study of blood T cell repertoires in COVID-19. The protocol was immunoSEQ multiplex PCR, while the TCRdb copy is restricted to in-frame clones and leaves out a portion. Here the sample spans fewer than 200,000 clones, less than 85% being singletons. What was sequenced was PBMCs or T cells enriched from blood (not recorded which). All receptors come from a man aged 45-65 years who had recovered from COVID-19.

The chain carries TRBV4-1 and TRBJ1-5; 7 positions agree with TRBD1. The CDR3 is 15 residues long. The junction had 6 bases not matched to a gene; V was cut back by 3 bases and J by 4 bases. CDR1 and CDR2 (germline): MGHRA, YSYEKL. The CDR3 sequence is CASSQATGVNQPQHF. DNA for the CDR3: TGCGCCAGCAGCCAGGCAACAGGGGTAAATCAGCCCCAGCATTTT.

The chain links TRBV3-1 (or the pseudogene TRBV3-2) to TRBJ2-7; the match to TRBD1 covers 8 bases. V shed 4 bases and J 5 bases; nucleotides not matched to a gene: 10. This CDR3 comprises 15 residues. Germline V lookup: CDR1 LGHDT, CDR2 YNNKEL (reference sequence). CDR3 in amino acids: CASSPDRVRFDEQYF. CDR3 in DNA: TGTGCCAGCAGCCCGGACAGGGTCAGGTTCGACGAGCAGTACTTC.

For the CDR3, the DNA is TGTGCCAGCTCACCCGGGGCAGGGGGAGGACGGACTGAAGCTTTCTTT. Translation gives CASSPGAGGGRTEAFF. The gene calls are TRBV18 and TRBJ1-1, with TRBD1 matching 7 bases. This CDR3 has 16 residues. The germline V gene encodes CDR1 KGHSH and CDR2 LQKENI. J lost 5 bases, V lost 3 bases, and 12 bases had no gene match.

CDR3 DNA sequence: TGCAGTGCTAGTAAAGGACAGGGGGCTCCATACGAGCAGTACTTC. Translation gives CSASKGQGAPYEQYF. The chain joins TRBV20-1 to TRBJ2-7; TRBD1 agrees at 11 bases. The junction had 8 bases not matched to a gene; V was cut back by 3 bases and J by 4 bases. Germline CDR1 is DFQATT and CDR2 is SNEGSKA (reference sequence). The CDR3 spans 15 residues.

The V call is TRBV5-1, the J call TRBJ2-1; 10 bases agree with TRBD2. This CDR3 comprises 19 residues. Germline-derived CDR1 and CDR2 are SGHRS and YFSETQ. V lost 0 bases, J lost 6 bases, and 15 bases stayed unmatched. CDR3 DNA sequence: TGCGCCAGCAGCTTGGCCTCGGTAGCGGGGGGCGGAGTGAGCAATGAGCAGTTCTTC. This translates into CASSLASVAGGGVSNEQFF.

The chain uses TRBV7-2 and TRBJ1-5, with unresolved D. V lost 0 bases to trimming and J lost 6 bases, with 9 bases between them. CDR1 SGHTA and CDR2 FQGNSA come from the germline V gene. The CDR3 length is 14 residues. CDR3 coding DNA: TGTGCCAGCAGCTTAGCGGGCCCTCGTCAGCCCCAGCATTTT. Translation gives CASSLAGPRQPQHF.

For the CDR3, the DNA is TGTGCCAGCAGTCAGGACAGCCTTACCATGAACACTGAAGCTTTCTTT. This sequence encodes CASSQDSLTMNTEAFF. The genes are TRBV3-1 (or the pseudogene TRBV3-2) and TRBJ1-1; possibly TRBD1 for D (6 bases). Trimming pared 6 bases from V and 0 bases from J, leaving 17 bases between. The CDR3 covers 16 residues. CDR1 is LGHDT and CDR2 is YNNKEL in the germline V gene (reference sequence).

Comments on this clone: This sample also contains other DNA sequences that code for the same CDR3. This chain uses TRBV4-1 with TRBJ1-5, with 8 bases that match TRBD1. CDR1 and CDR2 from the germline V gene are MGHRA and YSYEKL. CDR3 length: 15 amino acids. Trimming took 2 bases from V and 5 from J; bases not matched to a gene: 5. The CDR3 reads CASSQFGQGDQPQHF. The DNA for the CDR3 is TGCGCCAGCAGCCAATTCGGACAGGGCGATCAGCCCCAGCATTTT.

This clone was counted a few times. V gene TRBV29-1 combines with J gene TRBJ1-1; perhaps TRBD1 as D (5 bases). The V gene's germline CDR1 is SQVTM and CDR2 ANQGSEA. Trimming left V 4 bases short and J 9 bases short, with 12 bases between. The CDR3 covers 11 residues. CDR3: CSVVPGGQAFF. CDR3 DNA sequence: TGCAGCGTTGTCCCGGGGGGACAAGCTTTCTTT. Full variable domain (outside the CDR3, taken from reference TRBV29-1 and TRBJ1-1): SAVISQKPSRDICQRGTSLTIQCQVDSQVTMMFWYRQQPGQSLTLIATANQGSEATYESGFVIDKFPISRPNLTFSTLTVSNMSPEDSSIYLCSVVPGGQAFFGQGTRLTVV.

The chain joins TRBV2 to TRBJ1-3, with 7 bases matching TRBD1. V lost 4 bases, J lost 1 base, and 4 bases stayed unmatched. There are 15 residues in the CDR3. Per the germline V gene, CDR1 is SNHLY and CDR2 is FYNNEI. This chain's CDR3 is CASSAQTGSGNTIYF. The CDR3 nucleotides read TGTGCCAGCAGTGCCCAGACAGGGTCTGGAAACACCATATATTTT.

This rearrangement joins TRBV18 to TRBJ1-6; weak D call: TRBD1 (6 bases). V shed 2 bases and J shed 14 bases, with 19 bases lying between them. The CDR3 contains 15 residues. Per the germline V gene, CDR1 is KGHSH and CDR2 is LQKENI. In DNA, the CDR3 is TGTGCCAGCTCACCATATCAGGGACAAGAAAACACCCTCCACTTT. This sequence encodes CASSPYQGQENTLHF.

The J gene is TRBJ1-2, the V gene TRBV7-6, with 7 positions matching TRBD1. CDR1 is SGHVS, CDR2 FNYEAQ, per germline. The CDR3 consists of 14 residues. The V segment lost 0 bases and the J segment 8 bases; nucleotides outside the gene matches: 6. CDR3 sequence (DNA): TGTGCCAGCAGCTTAGCGGAGGGGGCTGAAGGCTACACCTTC. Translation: CASSLAEGAEGYTF. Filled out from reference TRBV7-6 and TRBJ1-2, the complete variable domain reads GAGVSQSPRYKVTKRGQDVALRCDPISGHVSLYWYRQALGQGPEFLTYFNYEAQQDKSGLPNDRFSAERPEGSISTLTIQRTEQRDSAMYRCASSLAEGAEGYTFGSGTRLTVV.

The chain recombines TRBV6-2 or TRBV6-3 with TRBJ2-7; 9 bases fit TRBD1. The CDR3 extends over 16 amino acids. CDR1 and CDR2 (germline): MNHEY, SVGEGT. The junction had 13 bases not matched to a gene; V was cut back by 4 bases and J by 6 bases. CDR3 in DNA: TGTGCCAGCAGTTTCCCTGGGACAGGGAATTTGCGCGAGCAGTACTTC. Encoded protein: CASSFPGTGNLREQYF.

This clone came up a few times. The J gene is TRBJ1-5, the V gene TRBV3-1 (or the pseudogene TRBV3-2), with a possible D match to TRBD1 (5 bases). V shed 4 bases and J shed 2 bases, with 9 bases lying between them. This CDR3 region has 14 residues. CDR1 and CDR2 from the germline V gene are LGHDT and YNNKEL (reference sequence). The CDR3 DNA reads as TGTGCCAGCAGCCTAGGACAAGGCAATCAGCCCCAGCATTTT. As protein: CASSLGQGNQPQHF.

This CDR3 reads CAISESGGPPNTGELFF. CDR3 DNA sequence: TGTGCCATCAGTGAGTCCGGGGGGCCGCCCAACACCGGGGAGCTGTTTTTT. V usage is TRBV10-3 and J usage is TRBJ2-2, with a possible D match to TRBD2 (7 bases). Germline V gene sequence: CDR1 ENHRY, CDR2 SYGVKD. The CDR3 is 17 residues long. Between the trimmed V and J ends, which lost 0 bases and 2 bases, there was a span of 13 bases.

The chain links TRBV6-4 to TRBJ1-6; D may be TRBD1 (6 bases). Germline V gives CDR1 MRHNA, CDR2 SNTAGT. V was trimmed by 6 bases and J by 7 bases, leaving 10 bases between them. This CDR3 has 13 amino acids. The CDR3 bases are TGTGCCAGCAGCCGAACAGGGAATTCACCCCTCCACTTT. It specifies CASSRTGNSPLHF.

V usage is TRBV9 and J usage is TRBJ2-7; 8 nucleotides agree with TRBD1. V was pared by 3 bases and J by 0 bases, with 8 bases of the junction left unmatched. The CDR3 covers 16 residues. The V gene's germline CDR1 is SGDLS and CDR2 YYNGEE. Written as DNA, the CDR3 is TGTGCCAGCAGCGCTGTACAGGGGGGTTTCTCCTACGAGCAGTACTTC. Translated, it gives CASSAVQGGFSYEQYF. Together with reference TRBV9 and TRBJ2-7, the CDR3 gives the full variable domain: DSGVTQTPKHLITATGQRVTLRCSPRSGDLSVYWYQQSLDQGLQFLIQYYNGEERAKGNILERFSAQQFPDLHSELNLSSLELGDSALYFCASSAVQGGFSYEQYFGPGTRLTVT.

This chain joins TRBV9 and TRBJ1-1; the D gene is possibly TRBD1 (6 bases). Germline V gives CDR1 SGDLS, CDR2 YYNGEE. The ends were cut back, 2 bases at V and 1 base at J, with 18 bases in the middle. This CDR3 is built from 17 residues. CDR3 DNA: TGTGCCAGCAGCGTCCAGCCCGGACAGTACAAGAACACTGAAGCTTTCTTT. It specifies CASSVQPGQYKNTEAFF.

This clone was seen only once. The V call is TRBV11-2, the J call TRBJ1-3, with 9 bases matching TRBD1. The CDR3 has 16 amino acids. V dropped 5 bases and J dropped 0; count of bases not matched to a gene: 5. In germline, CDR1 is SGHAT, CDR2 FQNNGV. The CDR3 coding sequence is TGTGCCAGCAGCCCAGGACAGGGGAGCTCTGGAAACACCATATATTTT. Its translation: CASSPGQGSSGNTIYF.

Written as DNA, the CDR3 is TGCGCCAGCAGCTTGGACACCTCTTTCCAGGGGGCCTACGAGCAGTACTTC. This gives the protein CASSLDTSFQGAYEQYF. V gene TRBV5-1 combines with J gene TRBJ2-7; TRBD1 matches at 7 bases. The CDR3 spans 17 residues. With V trimmed by 0 bases and J by 2 bases, 11 bases remained unmatched. In germline, CDR1 is SGHRS, CDR2 YFSETQ.

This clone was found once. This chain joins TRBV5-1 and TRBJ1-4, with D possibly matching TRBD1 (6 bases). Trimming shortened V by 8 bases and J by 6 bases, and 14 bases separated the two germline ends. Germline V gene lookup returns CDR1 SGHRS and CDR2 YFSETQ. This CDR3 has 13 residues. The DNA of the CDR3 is TGCGCCAGTAACGAAGAGGGGGATGAAAAACTGTTTTTT. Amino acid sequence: CASNEEGDEKLFF.

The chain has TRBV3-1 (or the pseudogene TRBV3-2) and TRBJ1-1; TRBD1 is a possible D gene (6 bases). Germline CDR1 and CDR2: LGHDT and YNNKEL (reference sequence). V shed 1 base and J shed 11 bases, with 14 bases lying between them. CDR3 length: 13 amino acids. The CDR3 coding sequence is TGTGCCAGCAGCCAAGGACAGGCACCTAGGGCTTTCTTT. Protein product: CASSQGQAPRAFF.

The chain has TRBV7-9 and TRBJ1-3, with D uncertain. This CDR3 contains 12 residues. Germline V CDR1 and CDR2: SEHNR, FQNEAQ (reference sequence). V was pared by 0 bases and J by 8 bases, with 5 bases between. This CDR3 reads CASSLAGDTIYF. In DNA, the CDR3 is TGTGCCAGCAGCTTAGCCGGGGACACCATATATTTT.

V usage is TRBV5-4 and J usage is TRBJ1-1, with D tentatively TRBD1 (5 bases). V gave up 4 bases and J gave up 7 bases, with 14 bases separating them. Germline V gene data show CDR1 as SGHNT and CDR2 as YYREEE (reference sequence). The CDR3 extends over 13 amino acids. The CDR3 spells CASSPGGYSEAFF. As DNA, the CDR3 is TGTGCCAGCAGCCCCGGGGGGTATAGTGAAGCTTTCTTT.